This T cell receptor (beta chain) was sequenced for a study of T cell changes during pregnancy in multiple sclerosis. This CDR3 is 14 amino acids long. Germline CDR1 LNHNV, CDR2 YYDKDF (reference sequence). V was pared by 2 bases and J by 6 bases, with 5 bases of the junction left unmatched. The assay was immunoSEQ multiplex PCR, and TCRdb's table has in-frame clones only and misses some. The top ten hold more than 2.5% of the sample, which has tens of thousands of clones, 85% to 95% seen once. This receptor was obtained from a female donor with multiple sclerosis, enrolled in a pregnancy study. Material: peripheral blood, obtained in the second trimester of pregnancy. The chain uses TRBV15 and TRBJ1-2; TRBD1 aligns across 8 bases. The CDR3, as DNA: TGTGCCACCAGCAGAACCGGACAGGGCGATGGCTACACCTTC. Amino acids: CATSRTGQGDGYTF.